One and the same sample provided the 20 T cell receptor beta chains below, sequenced in a study of response to subunit inactivated influenza vaccine. MiXCR was run by TCRdb on the RT-PCR reads, yielding one entry per CDR3 protein. The top ten clones hold approximately 14% of a sample with fewer than 700,000 distinct CDR3 sequences, 13% of them seen once. Source: PBMCs from blood, taken roughly 47 days after vaccination. The source of these receptors is a man aged 50 to 60 who received an inactivated influenza vaccine.

A word on this clonotype: This clone may be a read error of a much larger clone one base away. This chain joins TRBV12-3 or TRBV12-4 and TRBJ2-3, with D possibly TRBD2 on 5 matching bases. The V end lost 3 bases, the J end lost 10 bases, and 14 bases lay between the germline ends. The CDR3 contains 13 residues. CDR3 sequence reads: CASSFQNRGPQYF. CDR3 nucleotides: TGTGCCAGCAGTTTCCAGAACCGGGGTCCGCAGTATTTT.

This clonotype was detected ten times or more. V usage is TRBV11-3 and J usage is TRBJ1-2, with 10 positions matching TRBD1. CDR3 size: 16 residues. V gave up 3 bases and J gave up 7 bases; unmatched junction bases: 11. Per germline, CDR1 SGHNT and CDR2 YENEEA. This chain's CDR3 is CASSLEGTGECAGYTF. Here the CDR3 DNA reads TGTGCCAGCAGCTTGGAAGGGACAGGGGAGTGTGCTGGCTACACCTTC.

This clonotype was seen only a few times. The chain couples TRBV7-9 to TRBJ2-1, with a possible D match to TRBD1 (6 bases). The CDR3 covers 17 residues. In germline, CDR1 is SEHNR, CDR2 FQNEAQ (reference sequence). V lost 8 bases and J lost 0, with 20 bases in between. The CDR3 loop is CASPSHGGSSSYNEQFF. For the CDR3, the DNA is TGTGCCAGCCCCTCTCATGGGGGCTCAAGCTCCTACAATGAGCAGTTCTTC.

In this sample, this clonotype turned up a few times. The V call is TRBV6-4, the J call TRBJ2-4; 10 bases map to TRBD2. There are 20 residues in the CDR3. The germline CDR1 and CDR2 sequences are MRHNA and SNTAGT. The V segment lost 2 bases and the J segment 1 base; nucleotides outside the gene matches: 14. CDR3: CASSDPRLAGEVWAKNIQYF. The CDR3, as DNA: TGTGCCAGCAGTGACCCGAGGCTAGCGGGAGAGGTGTGGGCCAAAAACATTCAGTACTTC.

The chain has TRBV28 and TRBJ2-5; possible D gene TRBD1, 6 bases. Germline lookup yields CDR1 MDHEN and CDR2 SYDVKM. CDR3 length: 13 amino acids. The V end lost 5 bases, the J end lost 9 bases, and 16 bases lay between the germline ends. CDR3 in DNA: TGTGCCAGCAGTCCCACAGGGAAGAGACCCCAGTACTTC. Residues: CASSPTGKRPQYF.

This chain links TRBV10-3 with TRBJ2-1, with a tentative D call TRBD2 (6 bases). Germline V gene data show CDR1 as ENHRY and CDR2 as SYGVKD. The CDR3 consists of 13 residues. Trimming took off 7 bases at V and 5 bases at J, with 12 bases between the two ends. CDR3 sequence: CAITRGINNEQFF. The CDR3 nucleotides are TGTGCCATCACCCGGGGGATCAACAATGAGCAGTTCTTC.

This clonotype was seen a few times. This chain uses TRBV27 with TRBJ2-7, with 7 bases aligning to TRBD2. In germline, CDR1 is MNHEY, CDR2 SMNVEV (reference sequence). The CDR3 totals 14 residues. J was trimmed by 7 bases and V by 4 bases; bases with no gene match: 10. The CDR3 protein is CASSSSGRGGEQYF. The CDR3 DNA reads TGTGCCAGCAGTTCCTCAGGGAGGGGTGGAGAGCAGTACTTC.

There are a few counts of this clonotype. The V call is TRBV29-1, the J call TRBJ2-5; D is possibly TRBD1 (6 bases). The germline gives CDR1 SQVTM, CDR2 ANQGSEA. The V gene lost 7 bases and the J gene lost 5 bases, with 14 bases spanning the gap. This CDR3 has 12 residues. CDR3 sequence reads: CSGDRRGETQYF. The CDR3 region has the DNA TGCAGCGGTGACAGGAGAGGGGAGACCCAGTACTTC.

This clonotype occurred a few times. This chain links TRBV4-1 with TRBJ1-1, with D uncertain. CDR1 and CDR2 from the germline V gene are MGHRA and YSYEKL. CDR3 size: 14 residues. The germline V and J ends were trimmed by 4 bases and 6 bases, with 15 bases remaining between them. CDR3 amino acids: CASSRGTPGSEAFF. The DNA of the CDR3 is TGCGCCAGCAGCCGCGGTACCCCCGGGTCTGAAGCTTTCTTT.

The V call is TRBV4-3, the J call TRBJ2-1, with TRBD2 matching 11 bases. V was pared by 2 bases and J by 4 bases, with 4 bases of the junction left unmatched. Germline V lookup: CDR1 LGHNA, CDR2 YSLEER. CDR3 length: 16 amino acids. The CDR3 nucleotides are TGCGCCAGCAGCCAAATGGTAGCGGGAGGGTACAATGAGCAGTTCTTC. This sequence encodes CASSQMVAGGYNEQFF.

The rearrangement uses TRBV27 and TRBJ2-3, with D perhaps given as TRBD1 or TRBD2 (5 bases each). V was clipped by 0 bases and J by 2 bases, with 9 bases between them. This CDR3 comprises 15 residues. Germline V gene lookup returns CDR1 MNHEY and CDR2 SMNVEV (reference sequence). CDR3 bases: TGTGCCAGCAGTTTATCAGTGGGGGTCACAGATACGCAGTATTTT. Translation: CASSLSVGVTDTQYF.

The chain recombines TRBV27 with TRBJ2-1; perhaps D is TRBD1 or TRBD2 (10 bases each). Germline CDR1 reads MNHEY; CDR2 reads SMNVEV (reference sequence). This CDR3 has 22 amino acids. V was shortened by 3 bases and J by 7 bases, with 37 bases between the two germline ends. CDR3 sequence reads: CASSLSYKLRDRGLASSNEQFF. CDR3 bases: TGTGCCAGCAGTTTGTCATACAAACTACGGGACAGGGGACTAGCGTCTTCAAATGAGCAGTTCTTC.

This clonotype was recorded a few times. J is TRBJ1-3 and V is TRBV4-1, with D perhaps matching TRBD1 (5 bases). Germline values: CDR1 MGHRA, CDR2 YSYEKL. V was pared by 0 bases and J by 4 bases, with 13 bases between. The CDR3 has 16 amino acids. CDR3 amino acids: CASSQDRGGGGNTIYF. Here the CDR3 DNA reads TGCGCCAGCAGCCAAGATAGGGGAGGAGGAGGAAACACCATATATTTT.

The chain recombines TRBV6-1 with TRBJ1-2, with TRBD1 matching over 9 bases. CDR1 is MNHNS, CDR2 SASEGT, per germline. This CDR3 has 15 amino acids. V lost 6 bases to trimming and J lost 6 bases; unmatched junction nucleotides: 11. The chain's CDR3 is CASRDPGQGGHGYTF. The CDR3 DNA reads TGTGCCAGCAGAGATCCGGGACAGGGCGGCCATGGCTACACCTTC.

This chain joins TRBV7-9 and TRBJ2-1; D gene ambiguous. The ends were cut back, 7 bases at V and 0 bases at J, with 13 bases in the middle. Germline assignment: CDR1 SEHNR and CDR2 FQNEAQ (reference sequence). The CDR3 loop spans 15 amino acids. Here the CDR3 DNA reads TGTGCCAGCAAGTTCCTTTCTACCTCCTACAATGAGCAGTTCTTC. Its protein is CASKFLSTSYNEQFF. Full variable domain (outside the CDR3, taken from reference TRBV7-9 and TRBJ2-1): DTGVSQNPRHKITKRGQNVTFRCDPISEHNRLYWYRQTLGQGPEFLTYFQNEAQLEKSRLLSDRFSAERPKGSFSTLEIQRTEQGDSAMYLCASKFLSTSYNEQFFGPGTRLTVL.

This clonotype was counted ten times or more. This chain joins TRBV7-9 and TRBJ2-1; perhaps D is TRBD1 or TRBD2 (5 bases each). This CDR3 is 15 amino acids long. The V gene lost 2 bases and the J gene lost 7 bases, with 15 bases spanning the gap. Germline V lookup: CDR1 SEHNR, CDR2 FQNEAQ (reference sequence). The CDR3 nucleotides are TGTGCCAGCAGCTTAATGACCGGGACGGGGAATGAGCAGTTCTTC. The encoded protein is CASSLMTGTGNEQFF.

This clonotype showed up just a few times. The chain carries TRBV28 and TRBJ2-2; D is possibly TRBD1 or TRBD2 (5 bases each). This CDR3 comprises 15 residues. V was clipped by 2 bases and J by 7 bases, with 14 bases between them. In germline, CDR1 is MDHEN, CDR2 SYDVKM. The CDR3 region is CASSLPGTAIGELFF. The CDR3, as DNA: TGTGCCAGCAGTTTACCCGGGACGGCGATCGGGGAGCTGTTTTTT.

The V call is TRBV20-1, the J call TRBJ1-5, with a tentative D call TRBD1 (5 bases). The CDR3 runs 14 residues. The germline gives CDR1 DFQATT, CDR2 SNEGSKA (reference sequence). Trimming stripped 4 bases from V and 1 base from J, with 11 bases between. The CDR3 region is CSATGTSSNQPQHF. CDR3 DNA: TGCAGTGCTACCGGGACTTCCAGCAATCAGCCCCAGCATTTT.

This clonotype has more than one count but fewer than ten. This chain connects TRBV5-1 to TRBJ2-5; D might be TRBD2 (6 bases). CDR1 and CDR2 from the germline V gene are SGHRS and YFSETQ. The CDR3 loop spans 18 amino acids. V dropped 4 bases and J dropped 1 base, with 23 bases sitting between them. CDR3 nucleotides: TGCGCCAGCAGCCGGGGGACCGCGGGGATGAGTGCCCAAGAGACCCAGTACTTC. Its protein product is CASSRGTAGMSAQETQYF. The whole variable domain, filled in from reference TRBV5-1 and TRBJ2-5, reads KAGVTQTPRYLIKTRGQQVTLSCSPISGHRSVSWYQQTPGQGLQFLFEYFSETQRNKGNFPGRFSGRQFSNSRSEMNVSTLELGDSALYLCASSRGTAGMSAQETQYFGPGTRLLVL.

The sample holds a few counts of this clonotype. The V gene is TRBV5-1, the J gene TRBJ1-6; 10 bases line up with TRBD1. Trimming removed 4 bases from V and 6 bases from J; junction bases left unmatched: 4. Germline V gene sequence: CDR1 SGHRS, CDR2 YFSETQ. The CDR3 runs 15 residues. CDR3 in DNA: TGCGCCAGCAGCCGACAGGGGGCGCGTAATTCACCCCTCCACTTT. Protein sequence: CASSRQGARNSPLHF.